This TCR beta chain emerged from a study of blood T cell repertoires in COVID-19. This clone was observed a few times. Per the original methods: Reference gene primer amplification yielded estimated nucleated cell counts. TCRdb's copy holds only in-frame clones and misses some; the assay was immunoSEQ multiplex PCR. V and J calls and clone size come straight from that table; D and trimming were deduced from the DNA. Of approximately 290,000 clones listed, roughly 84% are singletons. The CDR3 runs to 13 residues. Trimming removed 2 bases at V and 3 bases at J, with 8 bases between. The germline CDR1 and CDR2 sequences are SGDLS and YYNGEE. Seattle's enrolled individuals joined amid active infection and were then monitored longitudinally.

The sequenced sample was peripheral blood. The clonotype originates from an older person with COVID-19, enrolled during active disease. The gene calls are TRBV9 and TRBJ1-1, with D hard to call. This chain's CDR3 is CASSVTDYTEAFF. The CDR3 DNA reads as TGTGCCAGCAGCGTCACAGATTACACTGAAGCTTTCTTT.